This T cell receptor (beta chain) derives from a study of T cell changes during pregnancy in multiple sclerosis (dated by TCRdb to the late 2010s). The study in broad terms: In women with multiple sclerosis, the researchers looked at how the T cell repertoire shifted as pregnancy progressed.

Libraries were prepared through the immunoSEQ multiplex PCR assay. In TCRdb, the immuneACCESS table is reduced to in-frame sequences with V and J assigned. These tables do not hold every clone; where another copy was compared, an unresolved V gene accounts for under half, and the others remain unexplained. This sample has around 32,000 clones in its table, and 91% of those were observed once. About 3.8% of the sample lies in the top ten. The trim is 8 bases for V and 6 bases for J, with a gap of 11 bases between the germline ends. Based on the germline V gene (reference sequence), the CDR1 and CDR2 sequences are LNHDA and SQIVND. From its cysteine to its phenylalanine, the CDR3 spans 13 amino acids. The sequence is cut down to CDR3 DNA, 39 bases in frame from base 1. About this clone itself: Which antigen it targets is not known. No base qualities exist here, and no much larger clone lies one base off it.

Recombination connected TRBV19 to TRBJ2-6; TRBD1 is a possible D gene, resting on 6 matching bases. The specimen was CD8+ T cells from peripheral blood mononuclear cells, collected in the second trimester of pregnancy. The receptor was isolated from a female donor in good health, enrolled as a control in a pregnancy study. CDR3 region: CASSYREANVLTF. The nucleotides read TGTGCCAGTTCATACAGGGAGGCCAACGTCCTGACTTTC.